This T cell receptor beta chain was profiled in a study of T cell repertoires in cytomegalovirus infection. Study at large: Matching HLA type and CMV infection were both indicated by public TCR beta signatures. Notes on the study in general: Carriers of CMV plus the relevant HLA were identified by cumulative public TCR beta family frequency. Within the response measured ex vivo, HLA-C-restricted CMV-specific TCR beta clonotypes were dominant.

MiXCR, applied by TCRdb to the reads, yields one record per CDR3 protein. This sample has a few hundred thousand distinct CDR3 sequences, with about 25% found just once. As regards this clonotype: Its antigen is undetermined.

The CDR3 consists of 15 residues. CDR1 and CDR2 (germline): MGHRA, YSYEKL. V lost 3 bases, J lost 9 bases, and 11 bases stayed unmatched. This sequence was found in a human donor in good health (CMV status not recorded). Some clones in this sample may be carry-over from other donors' samples. The source material was PBMCs. The chain recombines TRBV4-1 with TRBJ2-1, with 7 positions matching TRBD2. CDR3 coding DNA: TGCGCCAGCAGCCACCCGGGAGGAATGTCAAGTGAGCAGTTCTTC. It codes for CASSHPGGMSSEQFF.